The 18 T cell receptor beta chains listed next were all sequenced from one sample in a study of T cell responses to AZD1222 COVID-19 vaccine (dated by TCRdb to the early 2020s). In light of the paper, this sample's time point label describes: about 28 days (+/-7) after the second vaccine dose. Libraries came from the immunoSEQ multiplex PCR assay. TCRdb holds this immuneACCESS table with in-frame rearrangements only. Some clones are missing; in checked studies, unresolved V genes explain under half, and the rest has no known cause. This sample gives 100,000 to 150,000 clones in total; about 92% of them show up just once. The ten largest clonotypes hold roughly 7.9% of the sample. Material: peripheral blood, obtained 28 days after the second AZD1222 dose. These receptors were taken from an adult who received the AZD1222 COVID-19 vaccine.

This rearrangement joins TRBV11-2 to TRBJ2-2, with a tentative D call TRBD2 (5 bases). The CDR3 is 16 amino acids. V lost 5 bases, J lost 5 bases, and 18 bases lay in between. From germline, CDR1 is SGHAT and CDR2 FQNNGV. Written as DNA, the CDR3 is TGTGCCAGCAGCCGGAGCCGGGATACTGGGACCGGGGAGCTGTTTTTT. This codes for CASSRSRDTGTGELFF.

For the CDR3, the DNA is TGTGCCAGCAGTTCCACCGACAGGGTCAATCAGCCCCAGCATTTT. Amino acids: CASSSTDRVNQPQHF. The genes are TRBV28 and TRBJ1-5, with 7 bases identical to TRBD1. The ends lost 4 bases at V and 3 bases at J; junction bases unmatched: 6. Germline V CDR1 and CDR2: MDHEN, SYDVKM. CDR3 length: 15 amino acids.

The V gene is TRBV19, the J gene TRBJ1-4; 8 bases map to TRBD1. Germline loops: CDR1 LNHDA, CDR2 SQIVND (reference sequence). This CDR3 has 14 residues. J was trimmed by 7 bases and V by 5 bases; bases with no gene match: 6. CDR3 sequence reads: CASSLGQGSEKLFF. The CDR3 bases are TGTGCCAGTAGTCTAGGACAGGGAAGTGAAAAACTGTTTTTT.

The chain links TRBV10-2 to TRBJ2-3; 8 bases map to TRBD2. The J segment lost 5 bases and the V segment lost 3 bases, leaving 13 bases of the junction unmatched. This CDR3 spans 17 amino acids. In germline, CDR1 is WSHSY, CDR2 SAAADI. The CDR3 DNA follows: TGCGCCAGCAGTGAACGGTCTCGCGGGGGGCGTAGAGATACGCAGTATTTT. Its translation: CASSERSRGGRRDTQYF.

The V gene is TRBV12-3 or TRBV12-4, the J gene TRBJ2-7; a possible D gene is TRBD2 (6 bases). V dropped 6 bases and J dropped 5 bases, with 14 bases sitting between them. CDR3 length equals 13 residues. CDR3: CASRLLASHEQYF. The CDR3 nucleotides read TGTGCCAGCAGACTACTAGCTTCCCACGAGCAGTACTTC.

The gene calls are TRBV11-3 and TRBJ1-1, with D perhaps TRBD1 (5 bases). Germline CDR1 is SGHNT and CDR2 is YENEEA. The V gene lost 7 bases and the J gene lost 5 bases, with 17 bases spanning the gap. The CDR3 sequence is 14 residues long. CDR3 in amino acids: CASTLLAGRTEAFF. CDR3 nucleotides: TGTGCCAGCACCCTCCTGGCAGGGCGGACTGAAGCTTTCTTT. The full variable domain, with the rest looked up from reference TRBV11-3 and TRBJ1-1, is EAGVVQSPRYKIIEKKQPVAFWCNPISGHNTLYWYLQNLGQGPELLIRYENEEAVDDSQLPKDRFSAERLKGVDSTLKIQPAELGDSAVYLCASTLLAGRTEAFFGQGTRLTVV.

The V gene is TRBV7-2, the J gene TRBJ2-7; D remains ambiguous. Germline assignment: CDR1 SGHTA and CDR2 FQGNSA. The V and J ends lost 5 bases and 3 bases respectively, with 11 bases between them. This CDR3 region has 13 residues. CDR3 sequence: CASSPESFYEQYF. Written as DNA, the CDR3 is TGTGCCAGCAGCCCGGAATCATTCTACGAGCAGTACTTC.

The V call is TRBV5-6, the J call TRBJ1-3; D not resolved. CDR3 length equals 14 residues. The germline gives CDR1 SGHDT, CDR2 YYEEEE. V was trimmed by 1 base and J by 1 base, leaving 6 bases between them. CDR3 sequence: CASSLLGSGNTIYF. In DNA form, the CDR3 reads TGTGCCAGCAGCTTGCTGGGTTCTGGAAACACCATATATTTT.

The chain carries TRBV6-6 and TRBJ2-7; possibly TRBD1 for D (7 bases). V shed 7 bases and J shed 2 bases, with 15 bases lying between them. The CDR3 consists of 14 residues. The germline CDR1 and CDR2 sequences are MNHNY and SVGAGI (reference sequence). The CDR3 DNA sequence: TGTGCCAGCAAGAATGGCGGGACAGCCTACGAGCAGTACTTC. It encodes CASKNGGTAYEQYF.

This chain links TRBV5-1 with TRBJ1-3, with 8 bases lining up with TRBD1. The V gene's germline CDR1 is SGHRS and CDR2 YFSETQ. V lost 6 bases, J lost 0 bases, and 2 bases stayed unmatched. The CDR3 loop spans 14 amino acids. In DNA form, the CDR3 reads TGCGCCAGCAAGGGGACAGGCTCTGGAAACACCATATATTTT. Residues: CASKGTGSGNTIYF.

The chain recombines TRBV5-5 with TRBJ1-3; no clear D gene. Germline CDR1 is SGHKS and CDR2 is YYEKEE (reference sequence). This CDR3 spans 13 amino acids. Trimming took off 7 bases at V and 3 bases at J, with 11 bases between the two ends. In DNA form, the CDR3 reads TGTGCCAGCTACCCCCAGGTTGGAAACACCATATATTTT. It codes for CASYPQVGNTIYF.

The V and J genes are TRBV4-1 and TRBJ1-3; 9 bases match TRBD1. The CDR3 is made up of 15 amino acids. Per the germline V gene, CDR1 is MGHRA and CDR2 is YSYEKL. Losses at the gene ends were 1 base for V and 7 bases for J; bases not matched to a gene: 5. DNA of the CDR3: TGCGCCAGCAGCCAAGTGGGACAGGGACACAACACCATATATTTT. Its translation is CASSQVGQGHNTIYF.

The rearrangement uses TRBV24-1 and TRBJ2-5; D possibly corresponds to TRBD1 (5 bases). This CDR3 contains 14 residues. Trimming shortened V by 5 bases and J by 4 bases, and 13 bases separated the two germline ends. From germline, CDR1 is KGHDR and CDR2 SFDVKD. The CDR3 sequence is CATSGGPTGETQYF. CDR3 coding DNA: TGTGCCACCAGTGGGGGCCCTACAGGAGAGACCCAGTACTTC.

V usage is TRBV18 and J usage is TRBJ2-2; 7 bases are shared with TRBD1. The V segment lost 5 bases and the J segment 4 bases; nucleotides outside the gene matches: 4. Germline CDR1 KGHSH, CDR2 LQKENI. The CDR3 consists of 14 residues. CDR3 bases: TGTGCCAGCTCAACCGGGACAGTCACCGGGGAGCTGTTTTTT. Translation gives CASSTGTVTGELFF.

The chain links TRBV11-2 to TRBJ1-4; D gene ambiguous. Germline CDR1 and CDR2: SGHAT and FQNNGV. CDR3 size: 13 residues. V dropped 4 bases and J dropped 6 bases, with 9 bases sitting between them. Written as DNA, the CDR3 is TGTGCCAGCAGCTACCAGCGGGATGAAAAACTGTTTTTT. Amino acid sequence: CASSYQRDEKLFF.

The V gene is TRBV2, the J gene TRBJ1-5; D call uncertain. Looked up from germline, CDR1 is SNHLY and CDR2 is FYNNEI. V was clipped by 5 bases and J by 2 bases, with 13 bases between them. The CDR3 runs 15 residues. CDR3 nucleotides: TGTGCCAGCAGTCAGGACTCTCAGGGCAATCAGCCCCAGCATTTT. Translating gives CASSQDSQGNQPQHF.

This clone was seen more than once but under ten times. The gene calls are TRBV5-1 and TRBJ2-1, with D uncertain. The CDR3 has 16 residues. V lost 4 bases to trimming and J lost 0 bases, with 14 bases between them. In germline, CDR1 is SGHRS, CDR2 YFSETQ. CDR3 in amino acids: CASSADFGSSYNEQFF. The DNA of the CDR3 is TGCGCCAGCAGCGCTGACTTTGGTAGCTCCTACAATGAGCAGTTCTTC.

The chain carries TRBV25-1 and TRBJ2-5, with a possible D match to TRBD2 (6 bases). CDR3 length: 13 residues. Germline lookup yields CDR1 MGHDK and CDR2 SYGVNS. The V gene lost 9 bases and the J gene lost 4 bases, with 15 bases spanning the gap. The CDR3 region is CASASAGVETQYF. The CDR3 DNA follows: TGTGCCAGTGCTAGCGCGGGTGTAGAGACCCAGTACTTC.